A selection of T cell receptor beta chains follows, all from one sample in a study of cytomegalovirus exposure and HLA in healthy donors. Sequencing was performed with immunoSEQ multiplex PCR; in TCRdb, only in-frame clones are kept and a portion is missing. This sample contains 130,000 to 150,000 clones. What was sequenced was PBMCs. The receptor source for this set is a man aged 40-55 years in good health and CMV-seronegative. CDR3s include the opening cysteine and the closing phenylalanine or tryptophan. A D gene is named only where the DNA matches it firmly.

d_call j_call v_call cdr3_aa cdr3_nt
TRBD1 TRBJ2-1 TRBV4-1 CASNLGTGAVNEQFF TGCGCCAGCAACCTCGGGACAGGGGCGGTGAATGAGCAGTTCTTC
NA TRBJ2-7 TRBV5-6 CASSLVDRDLGEQYF TGTGCCAGCAGCTTGGTTGACAGGGACTTAGGGGAGCAGTACTTC
NA TRBJ1-4 TRBV9 CASSVGARAWEKLFF TGTGCCAGCAGCGTAGGGGCCAGGGCGTGGGAAAAACTGTTTTTT
NA TRBJ1-4 TRBV10-3 CATHAGTLATNEKLFF TGTGCCACCCACGCGGGGACCCTTGCAACTAATGAAAAACTGTTTTTT
TRBD1 TRBJ2-7 TRBV11-2 CASSFGQGPTYEQYF TGTGCCAGCAGCTTCGGACAGGGGCCTACCTACGAGCAGTACTTC
TRBD1 TRBJ2-1 TRBV18 CASSPGQYNEQFF TGTGCCAGCTCGCCGGGACAGTACAATGAGCAGTTCTTC
TRBD1 TRBJ2-7 TRBV11-1 CASSSDRAYEQYF TGTGCCAGCAGCTCTGACAGGGCCTACGAGCAGTACTTC
TRBD1 TRBJ1-5 TRBV28 CASRPPGQGRNQPQHF TGTGCCAGCAGACCTCCGGGACAGGGGAGAAATCAGCCCCAGCATTTT
NA TRBJ1-5 TRBV10-3 CAISESPEANQPQHF TGTGCCATCAGTGAGAGCCCGGAGGCCAATCAGCCCCAGCATTTT
TRBD2 TRBJ2-3 TRBV9 CASSASLAGTQYF TGTGCCAGCAGCGCCTCACTAGCGGGGACGCAGTATTTT
NA TRBJ1-1 TRBV19 CASTTGLIAEAFF TGTGCCAGTACTACAGGGTTGATCGCTGAAGCTTTCTTT
NA TRBJ1-4 TRBV7-9 CASRPGLLNEKLFF TGTGCCAGCCGACCAGGACTCCTTAATGAAAAACTGTTTTTT
NA TRBJ2-1 TRBV5-4 CASSLTGAYNEQFF TGTGCCAGCAGCTTGACAGGCGCATACAATGAGCAGTTCTTC
TRBD1 TRBJ2-4 TRBV19 CASSLKTGQLDVAKNIQYF TGTGCCAGTAGTCTCAAGACAGGGCAACTAGACGTAGCCAAAAACATTCAGTACTTC
NA TRBJ2-3 TRBV7-3 CASSSTLTDTQYF TGTGCCAGCAGCTCGACTCTCACAGATACGCAGTATTTT
NA TRBJ2-7 TRBV5-1 CASSPERAPYSYEQYF TGCGCCAGCAGCCCCGAGCGGGCCCCCTACTCCTACGAGCAGTACTTC